Sequencing of this TCR beta chain was carried out in a study of cytomegalovirus exposure and HLA in healthy donors. A multiplex PCR was run with 60 Vbeta primers and 13 Jbeta primers. Authors' processing steps: A later analysis counted approximately 80 million unique TCR beta chains, some 11 million shared. Sequenced by immunoSEQ multiplex PCR; TCRdb stores in-frame clones only, minus some. D and trimming come from the DNA, and the V and J calls and clone size come from that table. The repertoire holds about 100,000 clones, with 76% as singletons. Germline CDR1 and CDR2: SEHNR and FQNEAQ (reference sequence). The CDR3 runs to 14 residues. V lost 5 bases to trimming and J lost 0 bases, with 8 bases between them.

The TCR comes from a woman aged 18-29 years in good health and CMV-seropositive. The chain employs TRBV7-9 and TRBJ1-3; unclear D gene. The sample consisted of PBMCs. The CDR3 sequence is CASSLGSSGNTIYF. Here the CDR3 DNA reads TGTGCCAGCAGCCTCGGTAGCTCTGGAAACACCATATATTTT.